This TCR beta chain derives from a study of cytomegalovirus exposure and HLA in healthy donors. Points from the study as a whole: A later analysis linked a missense variant in DCLRE1C to the trimming of TCR beta V and J genes.

Trimming stripped 4 bases from V and 2 bases from J, with 13 bases between. The CDR3 spans 15 residues. Germline V gives CDR1 SGDLS, CDR2 YYNGEE. The PCR contained 60 Vbeta and 13 Jbeta primers. Per the original data handling: Later, roughly 77 million unique TCR beta chains were counted in an analysis, and about 10 million of them were shared. TCRdb keeps only in-frame clones here, not all; method: immunoSEQ multiplex PCR. The V and J calls and the clone size are those of that table, but D and trimming were determined from the DNA. The sample consists of 150,000 to 200,000 clones, 79% of them appearing once. The donors (healthy individuals) were bone marrow donors. On this clone itself: Its antigen is unknown.

The clonotype was recovered from a male donor in good health and CMV-seropositive. The chain couples TRBV9 to TRBJ2-1; no clear D gene. The sample comprised PBMCs. CDR3 nucleotides: TGTGCCAGCAGCCCCCCCCTAGGCCCCTACAATGAGCAGTTCTTC. This codes for CASSPPLGPYNEQFF.